This T cell receptor beta chain was recovered during a study of shared clonotypes between healthy human individuals. At the level of the study: Each donor had three CD4 naive, three CD4 memory, two CD8 naive and one CD8 memory plate. The study's findings and limits: About 5% of naive CD4 clonotypes were common to several donors. Non-shared clonotypes showed lower generation probabilities than clonotypes common to all four donors.

A remark on this clone: Its cognate antigen is unknown.

Per the germline V gene, CDR1 is LGHNA and CDR2 is YNFKEQ. Between the trimmed V and J ends, which lost 0 bases and 5 bases, there was a span of 13 bases. This CDR3 has 15 residues. Some clones are missing from TCRdb's copy, which holds only in-frame ones; the method was immunoSEQ multiplex PCR. The sample carries around 2.5 million clones, 93% recorded once. This TCR was recovered from a man aged 18 to 29 in good health. Some clones in this sample may be carry-over from other donors' samples. The sequenced sample was naive CD4+ T cells from PBMCs. Indicated subset: CD45RA+ positively selected. This chain connects TRBV4-2 to TRBJ1-1; maybe TRBD1 (6 bases). The CDR3 nucleotides read TGTGCCAGCAGCCAAGATGGGGGGGCTGCAACTGAAGCTTTCTTT. Residues: CASSQDGGAATEAFF.